The T cell receptor beta chain described here comes from a study of T cells in Graves' hyperthyroidism and ophthalmopathy. Per germline, CDR1 MNHEY and CDR2 SVGAGI. The CDR3 consists of 15 residues. In the case of this clonotype: Antigen unknown. This could be a read error, since a much larger clone is one nucleotide away.

Before ophthalmopathy appeared, progressors gave blood at initial hyperthyroidism diagnosis. Study observations and caveats: Model-based prediction identified ophthalmopathy a median 6.5 months prior to its onset.

Amplification of TCR beta CDR3 regions used RNA as the template. First-round RT-PCR with HTBI primers amplified the TCR CDR3 region. TCRdb reprocessed the multiplex PCR reads with MiXCR, giving one entry per CDR3 protein. The sample lists nearly 600,000 distinct CDR3 sequences, around 14% seen once, with under 7% in the top ten. The rearrangement joins TRBV6-5 to TRBJ1-6; D remains ambiguous. The specimen sequenced was blood. The clonotype comes from a woman aged 30 to 39 with Graves' hyperthyroidism that later progressed to Graves' ophthalmopathy. For the CDR3, the DNA is TGTGCCAGCGGTTACTCAGAGCGGGTGGATTCACCCCTCCACTTT. Protein: CASGYSERVDSPLHF.